This T cell receptor beta chain was retrieved from a study of response to subunit inactivated influenza vaccine. General study findings and limits: Every seasonal influenza vaccination brings in few new T cells, the authors suggested.

One entry per CDR3 protein results from TCRdb running MiXCR on the RT-PCR reads. This sample has around 480,000 distinct CDR3 sequences, with roughly 11% found just once. Germline assignment: CDR1 DFQATT and CDR2 SNEGSKA (reference sequence). V shed 6 bases and J shed 2 bases, with 15 bases lying between them. The CDR3 sequence is 14 residues long. This clonotype has only a few counts. Its antigen remains unknown. The sequence came from a man aged 50 to 60 who received an inactivated influenza vaccine. Sequences were derived from PBMCs from blood, sampled more than 35 days after vaccination. The V and J genes are TRBV20-1 and TRBJ2-3; D is unclear. The CDR3 reads CSAVDQGPTDTQYF. CDR3 DNA sequence: TGCAGTGCCGTGGATCAAGGCCCCACAGATACGCAGTATTTT.